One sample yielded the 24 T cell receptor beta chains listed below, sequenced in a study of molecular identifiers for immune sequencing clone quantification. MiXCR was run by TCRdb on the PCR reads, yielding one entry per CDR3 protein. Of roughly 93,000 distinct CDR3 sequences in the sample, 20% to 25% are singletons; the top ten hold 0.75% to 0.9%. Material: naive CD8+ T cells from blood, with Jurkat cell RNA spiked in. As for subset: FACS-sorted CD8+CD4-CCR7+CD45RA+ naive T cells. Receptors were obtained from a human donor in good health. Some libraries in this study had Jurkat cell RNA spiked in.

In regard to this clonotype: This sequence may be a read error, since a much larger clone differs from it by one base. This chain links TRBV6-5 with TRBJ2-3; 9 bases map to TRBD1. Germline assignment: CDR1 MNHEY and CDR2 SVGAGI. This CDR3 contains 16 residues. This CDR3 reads CACSQWDRANTDTQYF. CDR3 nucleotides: TGTGCCTGCAGTCAGTGGGACAGGGCGAACACAGATACGCAGTATTTT.

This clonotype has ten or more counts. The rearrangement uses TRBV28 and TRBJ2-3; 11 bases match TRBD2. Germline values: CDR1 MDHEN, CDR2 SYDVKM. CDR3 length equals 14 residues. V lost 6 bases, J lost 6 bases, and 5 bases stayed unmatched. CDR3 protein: CASSYGLAGDTQYF. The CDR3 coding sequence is TGTGCCAGCAGCTACGGACTAGCGGGTGATACGCAGTATTTT.

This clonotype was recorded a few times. Here the CDR3 DNA reads TGTGCCAGCAGTTTAGACAGGGCCACCCCCTACAATGAGCAGTTCTTC. This codes for CASSLDRATPYNEQFF. The V call is TRBV28, the J call TRBJ2-1; 7 nucleotides align to TRBD1. This CDR3 has 16 residues. V shed 2 bases, J shed 2 bases, and the junction held 6 bases outside the gene matches. CDR1 MDHEN and CDR2 SYDVKM come from the germline V gene.

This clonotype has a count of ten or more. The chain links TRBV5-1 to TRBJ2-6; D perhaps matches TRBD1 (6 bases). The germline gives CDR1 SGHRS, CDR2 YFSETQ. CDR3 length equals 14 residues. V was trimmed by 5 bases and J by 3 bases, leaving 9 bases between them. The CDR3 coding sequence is TGCGCCAGCAGACAGGGTAGTGGGGCCAACGTCCTGACTTTC. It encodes CASRQGSGANVLTF.

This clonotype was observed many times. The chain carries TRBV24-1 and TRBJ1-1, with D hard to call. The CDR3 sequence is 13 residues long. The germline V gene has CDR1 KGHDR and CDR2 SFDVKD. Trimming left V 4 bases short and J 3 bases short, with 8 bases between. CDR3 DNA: TGTGCCACCAGTGAATTTGCGGACACTGAAGCTTTCTTT. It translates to CATSEFADTEAFF.

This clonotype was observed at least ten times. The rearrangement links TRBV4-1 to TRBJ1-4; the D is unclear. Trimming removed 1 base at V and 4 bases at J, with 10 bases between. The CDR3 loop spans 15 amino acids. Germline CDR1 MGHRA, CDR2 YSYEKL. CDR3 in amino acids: CASSQASALNEKLFF. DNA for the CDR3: TGCGCCAGCAGCCAAGCTAGCGCCCTTAATGAAAAACTGTTTTTT.

CDR3 DNA sequence: TGTGCCAGCAGCTTACGGGACTCCTCCTACGAGCAGTACTTC. Amino acids: CASSLRDSSYEQYF. The V call is TRBV5-4, the J call TRBJ2-7; possible D gene TRBD2, 6 bases. V was clipped by 2 bases and J by 0 bases, with 9 bases between them. Looked up from germline, CDR1 is SGHNT and CDR2 is YYREEE (reference sequence). This CDR3 is 14 amino acids long.

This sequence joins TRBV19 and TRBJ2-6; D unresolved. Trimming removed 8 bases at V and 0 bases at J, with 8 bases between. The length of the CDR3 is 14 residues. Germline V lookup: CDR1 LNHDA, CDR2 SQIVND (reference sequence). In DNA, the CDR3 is TGTGCCAGTGTCTTGAGCTCTGGGGCCAACGTCCTGACTTTC. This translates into CASVLSSGANVLTF.

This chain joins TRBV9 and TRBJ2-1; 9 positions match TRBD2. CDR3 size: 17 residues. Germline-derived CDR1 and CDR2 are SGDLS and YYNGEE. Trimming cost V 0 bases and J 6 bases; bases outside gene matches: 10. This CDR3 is CASSVEITSGPPNEQFF. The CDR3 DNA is TGTGCCAGCAGCGTAGAGATCACTAGCGGGCCGCCCAATGAGCAGTTCTTC.

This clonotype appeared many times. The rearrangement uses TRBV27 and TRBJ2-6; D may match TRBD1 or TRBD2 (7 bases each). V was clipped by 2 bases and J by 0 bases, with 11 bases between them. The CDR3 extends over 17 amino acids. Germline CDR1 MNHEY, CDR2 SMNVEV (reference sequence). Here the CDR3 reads CASSLQGGISGANVLTF. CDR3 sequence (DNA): TGTGCCAGCAGTTTACAGGGGGGGATCTCTGGGGCCAACGTCCTGACTTTC. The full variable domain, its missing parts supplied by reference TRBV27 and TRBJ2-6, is EAQVTQNPRYLITVTGKKLTVTCSQNMNHEYMSWYRQDPGLGLRQIYYSMNVEVTDKGDVPEGYKVSRKEKRNFPLILESPSPNQTSLYFCASSLQGGISGANVLTFGAGSRLTVL.

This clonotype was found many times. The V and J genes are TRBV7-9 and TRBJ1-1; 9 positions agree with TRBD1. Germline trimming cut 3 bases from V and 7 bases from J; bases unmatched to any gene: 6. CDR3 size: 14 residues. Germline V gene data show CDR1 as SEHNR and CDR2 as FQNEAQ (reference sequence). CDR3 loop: CASSLGQGYVEAFF. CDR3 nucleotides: TGTGCCAGCAGCTTGGGACAGGGATACGTTGAAGCTTTCTTT.

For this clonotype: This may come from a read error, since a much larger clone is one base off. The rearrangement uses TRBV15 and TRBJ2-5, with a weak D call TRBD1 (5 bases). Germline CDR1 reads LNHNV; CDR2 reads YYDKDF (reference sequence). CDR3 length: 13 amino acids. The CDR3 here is CATSRRGQEPQYF. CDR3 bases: TGTGCCACCAGCAGAAGGGGCCAAGAGCCCCAGTACTTC.

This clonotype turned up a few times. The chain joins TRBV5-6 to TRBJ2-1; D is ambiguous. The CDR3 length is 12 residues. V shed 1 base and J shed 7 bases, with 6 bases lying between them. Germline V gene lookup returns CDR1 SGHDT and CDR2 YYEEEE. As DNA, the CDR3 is TGTGCCAGCAGCTTGATTAGTAATGAGCAGTTCTTC. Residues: CASSLISNEQFF.

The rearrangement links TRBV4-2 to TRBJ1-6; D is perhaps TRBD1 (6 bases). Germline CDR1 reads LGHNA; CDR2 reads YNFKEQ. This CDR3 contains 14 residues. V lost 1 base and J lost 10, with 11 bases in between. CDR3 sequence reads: CASSQVGGGSPLHF. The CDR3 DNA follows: TGTGCCAGCAGCCAAGTTGGGGGCGGATCACCCCTCCACTTT.

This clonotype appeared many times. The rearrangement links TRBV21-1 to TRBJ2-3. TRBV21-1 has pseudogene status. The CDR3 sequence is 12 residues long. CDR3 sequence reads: CASRGRSRSQYF. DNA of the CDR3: TGTGCCAGCAGGGGAAGGAGCCGGTCGCAGTATTTT.

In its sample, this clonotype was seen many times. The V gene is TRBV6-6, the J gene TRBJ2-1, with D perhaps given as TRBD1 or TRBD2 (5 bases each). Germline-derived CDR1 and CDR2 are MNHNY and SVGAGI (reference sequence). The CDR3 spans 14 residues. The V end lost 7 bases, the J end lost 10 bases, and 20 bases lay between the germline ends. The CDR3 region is CASNTFGTPAEQFF. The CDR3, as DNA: TGTGCCAGCAATACCTTCGGGACCCCCGCCGAGCAGTTCTTC.

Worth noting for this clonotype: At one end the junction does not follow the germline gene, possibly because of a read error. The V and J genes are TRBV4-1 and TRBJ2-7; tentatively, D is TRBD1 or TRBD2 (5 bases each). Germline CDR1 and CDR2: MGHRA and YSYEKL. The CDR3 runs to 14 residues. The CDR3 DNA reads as TGCGCCAGCTGCCAAGGGGACGGATCCTACGAGCAGTACTTC. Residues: CASCQGDGSYEQYF.

As DNA, the CDR3 is TGTGCCAGCAGCGCCGCGGGAAGGGTGGATCAGCCCCAGCATTTT. This encodes CASSAAGRVDQPQHF. The chain couples TRBV9 to TRBJ1-5; D unclear. CDR3 size: 15 residues. In germline, CDR1 is SGDLS, CDR2 YYNGEE. The V end lost 3 bases, the J end lost 5 bases, and 15 bases lay between the germline ends.

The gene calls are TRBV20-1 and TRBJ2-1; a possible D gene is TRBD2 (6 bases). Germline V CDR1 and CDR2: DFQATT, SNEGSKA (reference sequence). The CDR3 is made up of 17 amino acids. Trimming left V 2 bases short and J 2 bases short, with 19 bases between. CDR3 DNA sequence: TGCAGTGCTAGAAGGCCCATCCAGCGGGTAGCCTACAATGAGCAGTTCTTC. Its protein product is CSARRPIQRVAYNEQFF.

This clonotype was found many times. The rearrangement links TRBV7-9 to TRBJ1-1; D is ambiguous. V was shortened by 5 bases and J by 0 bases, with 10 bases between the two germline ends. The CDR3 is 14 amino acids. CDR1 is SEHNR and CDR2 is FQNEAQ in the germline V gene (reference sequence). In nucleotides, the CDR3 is TGTGCCAGCAGCCCACATACGTTGAACACTGAAGCTTTCTTT. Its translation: CASSPHTLNTEAFF.

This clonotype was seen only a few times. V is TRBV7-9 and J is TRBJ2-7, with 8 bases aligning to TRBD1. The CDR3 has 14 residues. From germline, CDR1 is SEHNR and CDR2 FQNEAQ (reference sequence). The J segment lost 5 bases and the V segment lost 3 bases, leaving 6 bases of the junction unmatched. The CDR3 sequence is CASSFSGQGNEQYF. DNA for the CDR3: TGTGCCAGCAGCTTCTCCGGACAGGGTAACGAGCAGTACTTC.

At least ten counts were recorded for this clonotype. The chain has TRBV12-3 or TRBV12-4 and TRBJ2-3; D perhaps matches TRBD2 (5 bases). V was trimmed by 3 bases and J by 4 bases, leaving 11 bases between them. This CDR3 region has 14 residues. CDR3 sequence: CASSFTRAADTQYF. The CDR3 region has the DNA TGTGCCAGCAGTTTCACTAGGGCCGCAGATACGCAGTATTTT.

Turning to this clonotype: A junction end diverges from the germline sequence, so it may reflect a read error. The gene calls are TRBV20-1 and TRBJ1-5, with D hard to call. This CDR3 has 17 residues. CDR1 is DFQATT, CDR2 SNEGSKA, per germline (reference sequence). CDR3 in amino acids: CSAGDRLLDGGNQPQHF. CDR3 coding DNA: TGCAGTGCTGGAGACCGTCTATTGGACGGGGGCAATCAGCCCCAGCATTTT.

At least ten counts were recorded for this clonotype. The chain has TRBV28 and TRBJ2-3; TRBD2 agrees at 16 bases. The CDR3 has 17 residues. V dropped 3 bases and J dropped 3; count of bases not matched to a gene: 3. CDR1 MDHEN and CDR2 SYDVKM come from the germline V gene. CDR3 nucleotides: TGTGCCAGCAGTTTGGGACTAGCGGGAGGGCCAACAGATACGCAGTATTTT. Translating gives CASSLGLAGGPTDTQYF.